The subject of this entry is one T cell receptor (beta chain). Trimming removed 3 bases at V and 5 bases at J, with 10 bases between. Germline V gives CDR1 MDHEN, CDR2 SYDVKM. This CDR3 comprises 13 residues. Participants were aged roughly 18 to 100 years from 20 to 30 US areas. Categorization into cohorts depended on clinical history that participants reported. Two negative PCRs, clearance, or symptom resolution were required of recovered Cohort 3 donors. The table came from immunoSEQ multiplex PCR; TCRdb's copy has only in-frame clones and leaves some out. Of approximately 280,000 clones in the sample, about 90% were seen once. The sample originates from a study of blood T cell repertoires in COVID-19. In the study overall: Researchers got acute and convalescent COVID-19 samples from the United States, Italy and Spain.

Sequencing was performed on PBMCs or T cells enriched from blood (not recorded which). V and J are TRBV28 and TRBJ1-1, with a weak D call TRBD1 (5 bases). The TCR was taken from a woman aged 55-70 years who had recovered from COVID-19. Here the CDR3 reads CASSFVRVTEAFF. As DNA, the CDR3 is TGTGCCAGCAGTTTTGTCAGGGTAACTGAAGCTTTCTTT.